These 26 T cell receptor beta chains were sequenced from one sample in a study of cytomegalovirus exposure and HLA in healthy donors (TCRdb year 2017). The library was prepared using the immunoSEQ multiplex PCR assay. A mixture of 60 forward primers for TCR Vbeta segments and 13 reverse primers for TCR Jbeta segments was used in the multiplex PCR. TCRdb provides this immuneACCESS table in a form limited to in-frame rearrangements. Some clones are lacking; in checked studies, under half of them reflect an unresolved V gene, and why the rest are absent is not known. The sample profile shows 150,000 or so clones; roughly 79% of them were found once. The ten largest make up under 0.8% of the sample. Specimen: PBMCs. The receptors come from a male donor in good health and CMV-seronegative.

V gene TRBV9 combines with J gene TRBJ1-1, with D maybe TRBD1 (6 bases). Germline values: CDR1 SGDLS, CDR2 YYNGEE. This CDR3 is 16 amino acids long. The ends were cut back, 4 bases at V and 0 bases at J, with 16 bases in the middle. Here the CDR3 reads CASSRGGGALNTEAFF. The DNA for the CDR3 is TGTGCCAGCAGCCGGGGAGGGGGGGCTTTGAACACTGAAGCTTTCTTT. Complete variable domain (other parts from reference TRBV9 and TRBJ1-1): DSGVTQTPKHLITATGQRVTLRCSPRSGDLSVYWYQQSLDQGLQFLIQYYNGEERAKGNILERFSAQQFPDLHSELNLSSLELGDSALYFCASSRGGGALNTEAFFGQGTRLTVV.

CDR3 sequence reads: CASSGVAGGTGELFF. CDR3 sequence (DNA): TGTGCCAGCAGCGGGGTGGCGGGGGGGACCGGGGAGCTGTTTTTT. The chain uses TRBV7-2 and TRBJ2-2; 9 nucleotides align to TRBD2. Trimming took 5 bases from V and 5 from J; bases not matched to a gene: 6. The germline gives CDR1 SGHTA, CDR2 FQGNSA. The CDR3 runs 15 residues.

This clone appeared a few times. V gene TRBV7-2 combines with J gene TRBJ1-3; D may be TRBD1 (5 bases). The germline V and J ends were trimmed by 0 bases and 0 bases, with 6 bases remaining between them. Germline values: CDR1 SGHTA, CDR2 FQGNSA. There are 15 residues in the CDR3. The CDR3 nucleotides are TGTGCCAGCAGCTTAGCCACAGGCTCTGGAAACACCATATATTTT. Its protein product is CASSLATGSGNTIYF. The full variable domain, in which reference TRBV7-2 and TRBJ1-3 provide the parts outside the CDR3, is GAGVSQSPSNKVTEKGKDVELRCDPISGHTALYWYRQSLGQGLEFLIYFQGNSAPDKSGLPSDRFSAERTGGSVSTLTIQRTQQEDSAVYLCASSLATGSGNTIYFGEGSWLTVV.

This clone was detected only a few times. The genes are TRBV7-3 and TRBJ2-2; unclear D gene. This CDR3 has 17 amino acids. Germline V gene data show CDR1 as SGHTA and CDR2 as FQGTGA. V dropped 2 bases and J dropped 1 base, with 14 bases sitting between them. The chain's CDR3 is CASSLRHGPGNTGELFF. Here the CDR3 DNA reads TGTGCCAGCAGCTTACGACACGGCCCAGGGAACACCGGGGAGCTGTTTTTT.

The chain recombines TRBV29-1 with TRBJ2-6, with D possibly matching TRBD1 (6 bases). The CDR3 spans 15 residues. Deletions cut 6 bases from V and 2 bases from J, with 14 bases between. CDR1 and CDR2 from the germline V gene are SQVTM and ANQGSEA. CDR3 nucleotide sequence: TGCAGCGTACTCGGGACACCGGCTGGGGCCAACGTCCTGACTTTC. It specifies CSVLGTPAGANVLTF. The complete variable domain, with remaining parts taken from reference TRBV29-1 and TRBJ2-6, reads SAVISQKPSRDICQRGTSLTIQCQVDSQVTMMFWYRQQPGQSLTLIATANQGSEATYESGFVIDKFPISRPNLTFSTLTVSNMSPEDSSIYLCSVLGTPAGANVLTFGAGSRLTVL.

The chain recombines TRBV7-9 with TRBJ1-5; 8 bases align to TRBD1. The CDR3 consists of 15 residues. Germline trimming cut 4 bases from V and 3 bases from J; bases unmatched to any gene: 5. The germline gives CDR1 SEHNR, CDR2 FQNEAQ (reference sequence). CDR3 in DNA: TGTGCCAGCAGCTCGGACAGGGCCGCCAATCAGCCCCAGCATTTT. Translated: CASSSDRAANQPQHF.

The chain couples TRBV7-9 to TRBJ1-3; 8 nucleotides match TRBD1. V gave up 4 bases and J gave up 4 bases; unmatched junction bases: 9. The CDR3 sequence is 16 residues long. In germline, CDR1 is SEHNR, CDR2 FQNEAQ (reference sequence). The CDR3 nucleotides are TGTGCCAGCAGCTCCCAGGACAGGGAGACGGGAAACACCATATATTTT. It yields the protein CASSSQDRETGNTIYF.

The rearrangement uses TRBV5-1 and TRBJ1-2; D unresolved. In germline, CDR1 is SGHRS, CDR2 YFSETQ. V was cut by 2 bases and J by 6 bases, with 11 bases left in between. The CDR3 has 13 residues. The CDR3 is CASSFRGRDGYTF. The DNA for the CDR3 is TGCGCCAGCAGCTTCCGAGGGAGGGATGGCTACACCTTC.

This clone was seen a few times. The genes are TRBV9 and TRBJ2-1; D remains ambiguous. V was trimmed by 4 bases and J by 6 bases, leaving 8 bases between them. The CDR3 loop spans 12 amino acids. Germline V gene sequence: CDR1 SGDLS, CDR2 YYNGEE. The CDR3, as DNA: TGTGCCAGCAGCACAATCCTCAATGAGCAGTTCTTC. It translates to CASSTILNEQFF.

J is TRBJ1-2 and V is TRBV7-9; D is uncertain. Trimming removed 1 base at V and 3 bases at J, with 9 bases between. CDR1 is SEHNR and CDR2 is FQNEAQ in the germline V gene (reference sequence). The CDR3 extends over 14 amino acids. CDR3 DNA: TGTGCCAGCAGCTTAGACGTACAGCACTATGGCTACACCTTC. Translating gives CASSLDVQHYGYTF.

This chain connects TRBV18 to TRBJ2-1; 12 bases map to TRBD2. The germline CDR1 and CDR2 sequences are KGHSH and LQKENI. The CDR3 runs to 16 residues. J lost 10 bases, V lost 3 bases, and 10 bases had no gene match. The CDR3: CASSPRTSGAIGEQFF. In DNA, the CDR3 is TGTGCCAGCTCACCCCGGACTAGCGGGGCCATAGGGGAGCAGTTCTTC.

The V call is TRBV5-1, the J call TRBJ1-4, with 7 positions matching TRBD1. The germline gives CDR1 SGHRS, CDR2 YFSETQ. The V segment lost 4 bases and the J segment 8 bases; nucleotides outside the gene matches: 2. This CDR3 has 12 residues. The CDR3 sequence is CASSQQGEKLFF. The CDR3 DNA follows: TGCGCCAGCAGCCAACAGGGGGAAAAACTGTTTTTT.

The chain links TRBV10-2 to TRBJ2-2; TRBD1 matches at 8 bases. This CDR3 contains 16 residues. After removal of 8 bases from V and 4 bases from J, the junction contained 12 bases not matched to a gene. Germline V CDR1 and CDR2: WSHSY, SAAADI. The CDR3 sequence is CASERGQGASTGELFF. In DNA form, the CDR3 reads TGCGCCAGCGAAAGAGGACAGGGTGCCAGCACCGGGGAGCTGTTTTTT.

This clone is a singleton in its sample. The gene calls are TRBV7-2 and TRBJ2-1, with 11 bases matching TRBD1. After removal of 6 bases from V and 5 bases from J, the junction contained 3 bases not matched to a gene. The CDR3 loop spans 14 amino acids. Looked up from germline, CDR1 is SGHTA and CDR2 is FQGNSA. CDR3 loop: CASRRDRGNNEQFF. CDR3 bases: TGTGCCAGCAGGCGGGACAGGGGGAACAATGAGCAGTTCTTC.

The V gene is TRBV5-1, the J gene TRBJ2-3; perhaps TRBD2 as D (6 bases). The CDR3 sequence is 15 residues long. Trimming removed 2 bases at V and 0 bases at J, with 10 bases between. Germline CDR1 SGHRS, CDR2 YFSETQ. The CDR3 DNA sequence: TGCGCCAGCAGCTTCCCGGGACTTAGCACAGATACGCAGTATTTT. Translation: CASSFPGLSTDTQYF.

J is TRBJ2-3 and V is TRBV6-5; 7 bases map to TRBD2. The V gene end was trimmed by 5 bases and the J gene end by 10 bases; junction bases not matched to a gene: 9. Germline V gene sequence: CDR1 MNHEY, CDR2 SVGAGI. This CDR3 region has 13 residues. CDR3 nucleotides: TGTGCCAGCAGTCCACAGCCGGGACTACCGCAGTATTTT. It is translated as CASSPQPGLPQYF.

This chain uses TRBV7-8 with TRBJ1-1, with D unresolved. The CDR3 extends over 11 amino acids. Trimming removed 1 base from V and 10 bases from J, with 7 bases in between. The germline gives CDR1 SGHVS, CDR2 FQNEAQ. CDR3: CASSLGGGAFF. As DNA, the CDR3 is TGTGCCAGCAGCTTAGGGGGAGGAGCTTTCTTT. Together with reference TRBV7-8 and TRBJ1-1, the CDR3 gives the full variable domain: GAGVSQSPRYKVAKRGQDVALRCDPISGHVSLFWYQQALGQGPEFLTYFQNEAQLDKSGLPSDRFFAERPEGSVSTLKIQRTQQEDSAVYLCASSLGGGAFFGQGTRLTVV.

This clone was seen only once. The chain joins TRBV18 to TRBJ1-1; D remains unclear. Germline loops: CDR1 KGHSH, CDR2 LQKENI. V was cut by 3 bases and J by 2 bases, with 16 bases left in between. The CDR3 totals 16 residues. In nucleotides, the CDR3 is TGTGCCAGCTCACCGAGCTTCAGGACTCTCAACACTGAAGCTTTCTTT. It encodes CASSPSFRTLNTEAFF.

This chain connects TRBV5-5 to TRBJ2-5; 10 positions agree with TRBD1. Germline values: CDR1 SGHKS, CDR2 YYEKEE (reference sequence). The CDR3 runs to 16 residues. J lost 4 bases, V lost 2 bases, and 8 bases had no gene match. CDR3 residues: CASSFADRGRRETQYF. The CDR3 DNA sequence: TGTGCCAGCAGCTTCGCCGACAGGGGGCGTCGAGAGACCCAGTACTTC.

V gene TRBV27 combines with J gene TRBJ1-5, with 8 nucleotides matching TRBD1. The V and J ends lost 5 bases and 6 bases, in that order; junction bases with no gene match: 9. Germline V CDR1 and CDR2: MNHEY, SMNVEV (reference sequence). CDR3 length: 15 residues. The CDR3 nucleotides are TGTGCCAGCAGTCCTCCGGACAGGGAGGGTCAGCCCCAGCATTTT. Translating it yields CASSPPDREGQPQHF.

This sequence joins TRBV6-5 and TRBJ2-7; a possible D gene is TRBD1 (5 bases). The CDR3 is made up of 14 amino acids. The V end was cut by 4 bases, the J end by 0 bases, with 10 bases between. Germline CDR1 reads MNHEY; CDR2 reads SVGAGI. The CDR3 region is CASSLKGASYEQYF. CDR3 bases: TGTGCCAGCAGTTTGAAAGGGGCCTCCTACGAGCAGTACTTC.

The chain uses TRBV4-3 and TRBJ2-1; D unresolved. CDR3 size: 16 residues. Germline V gene lookup returns CDR1 LGHNA and CDR2 YSLEER. Trimming stripped 2 bases from V and 0 bases from J, with 11 bases between. The CDR3 sequence is CASSQSAGGSYNEQFF. The CDR3 DNA reads as TGCGCCAGCAGCCAAAGTGCCGGCGGCTCCTACAATGAGCAGTTCTTC.

This chain's CDR3 is CASSLENQPQHF. The CDR3 DNA reads TGTGCCAGCTCATTGGAGAATCAGCCCCAGCATTTT. The chain links TRBV18 to TRBJ1-5; D gene uncertain. The V and J ends lost 5 bases and 4 bases respectively, with 6 bases between them. The CDR3 length is 12 residues. From germline, CDR1 is KGHSH and CDR2 LQKENI.

The V and J genes are TRBV5-6 and TRBJ1-4; tentative D call: TRBD1 (6 bases). Germline loops: CDR1 SGHDT, CDR2 YYEEEE. With 4 bases removed from V and 7 bases from J, the gap between germline ends came to 11 bases. This CDR3 is built from 13 residues. The CDR3 coding sequence is TGTGCCAGCAGCCACGACAGGATTGAAAAACTGTTTTTT. Translated, it gives CASSHDRIEKLFF.

The V and J genes are TRBV5-6 and TRBJ2-1; 11 positions agree with TRBD2. V was clipped by 6 bases and J by 9 bases; unmatched bases: 8. The CDR3 is 14 residues long. CDR1 SGHDT and CDR2 YYEEEE come from the germline V gene. This CDR3 reads CASNRLAGTGEQFF. CDR3 coding DNA: TGTGCCAGCAACAGACTAGCGGGAACGGGTGAGCAGTTCTTC.

This clone was seen once. The rearrangement links TRBV7-2 to TRBJ2-1; a possible D gene is TRBD1 (6 bases). CDR1 and CDR2 from the germline V gene are SGHTA and FQGNSA. V lost 5 bases and J lost 4, with 12 bases in between. The CDR3 length is 14 residues. The DNA for the CDR3 is TGTGCCAGCAGCCCCCCACAGGGTTACAATGAGCAGTTCTTC. It is translated as CASSPPQGYNEQFF.